The 13 T cell receptor beta chains below were found in one sample sequenced in a study of molecular identifiers for immune sequencing clone quantification. TCRdb called the PCR reads again in MiXCR, with one record for every CDR3 protein. There are several thousand distinct CDR3 sequences in the sample; under 45% occur only once, and 5.5% to 8% lies in the top ten. Sequenced sample: naive CD8+ T cells from blood, with Jurkat cell RNA spiked in. Sample subset: FACS-sorted CD8+CD4-CCR7+CD45RA+ naive T cells. Receptor source: a human donor in good health. Some libraries in this study had Jurkat cell RNA spiked in.

This clonotype occurred a few times. This chain links TRBV28 with TRBJ2-7, with 8 bases aligning to TRBD1. The junction had 13 bases not matched to a gene; V was cut back by 4 bases and J by 2 bases. CDR1 and CDR2 (germline): MDHEN, SYDVKM. This CDR3 has 17 amino acids. This CDR3 reads CASSSPLRDRPAYEQYF. The CDR3 DNA sequence: TGTGCCAGCAGTTCTCCCCTCCGGGACAGGCCGGCCTACGAGCAGTACTTC.

This clonotype showed up just a few times. The chain recombines TRBV15 with TRBJ2-1; 10 bases are a match to TRBD1. Trimming removed 0 bases from V and 5 bases from J; junction bases left unmatched: 10. This CDR3 is 18 amino acids long. Looked up from germline, CDR1 is LNHNV and CDR2 is YYDKDF (reference sequence). The CDR3 bases are TGTGCCACCAGCAGAGAAAAAGCCGGGACAGGGGTACACAATGAGCAGTTCTTC. It yields the protein CATSREKAGTGVHNEQFF.

In regard to this clonotype: One base away lies a much larger clone, so this may be a sequencing read error. The chain combines TRBV4-3 with TRBJ2-7; D possibly corresponds to TRBD1 (6 bases). The CDR3 sequence is 13 residues long. Germline CDR1 reads LGHNA; CDR2 reads YSLEER. Trimming removed 7 bases from V and 4 bases from J, with 14 bases in between. The CDR3 nucleotides are TGCGCCAGCAACCATGAACAGGGTTACGAGCAGTACTTC. The encoded protein is CASNHEQGYEQYF.

By sample share, this clonotype is medium-sized. The J gene is TRBJ1-5, the V gene TRBV6-5; 7 bases line up with TRBD1. With V trimmed by 6 bases and J by 4 bases, 3 bases remained unmatched. The CDR3 totals 13 residues. Germline loops: CDR1 MNHEY, CDR2 SVGAGI. Here the CDR3 DNA reads TGTGCCAGCAGCGCAGGGGGAAATCAGCCCCAGCATTTT. It codes for CASSAGGNQPQHF.

This rearrangement joins TRBV4-3 to TRBJ2-7, with TRBD2 identical over 7 bases. CDR1 and CDR2 from the germline V gene are LGHNA and YSLEER. V dropped 0 bases and J dropped 3; count of bases not matched to a gene: 8. The CDR3 runs to 16 residues. Here the CDR3 DNA reads TGCGCCAGCAGCCAAGATTCCGGGACTACCAACTACGAGCAGTACTTC. Residues: CASSQDSGTTNYEQYF.

In this sample, this clonotype turned up a few times. The V and J genes are TRBV20-1 and TRBJ1-1; 7 positions agree with TRBD1. The junction had 9 bases not matched to a gene; V was cut back by 5 bases and J by 0 bases. Germline loops: CDR1 DFQATT, CDR2 SNEGSKA (reference sequence). CDR3 length: 15 amino acids. The CDR3 DNA sequence: TGCAGTGCTCCGGGACAGATCTCCTTGAACACTGAAGCTTTCTTT. It encodes CSAPGQISLNTEAFF.

A few counts support this clonotype. The chain recombines TRBV5-8 with TRBJ2-2; D is undetermined. Looked up from germline, CDR1 is SGHTS and CDR2 is YDEGEE. The CDR3 is 15 residues long. V was shortened by 4 bases and J by 2 bases, with 12 bases between the two germline ends. The CDR3 DNA reads TGTGCCAGCAGCCAACTGACGGAAAACACCGGGGAGCTGTTTTTT. Amino acids: CASSQLTENTGELFF.

This clonotype was detected a few times. This sequence joins TRBV9 and TRBJ2-3; tentative D call: TRBD2 (6 bases). The germline gives CDR1 SGDLS, CDR2 YYNGEE. V was shortened by 0 bases and J by 2 bases, with 13 bases between the two germline ends. The CDR3 contains 16 residues. The CDR3, as DNA: TGTGCCAGCAGCGTAGAGGCGGGACTGCCCACAGATACGCAGTATTTT. It yields the protein CASSVEAGLPTDTQYF.

This clonotype is termed medium-sized. This sequence joins TRBV7-2 and TRBJ1-1; D not resolved. The CDR3 extends over 12 amino acids. Trimming took off 2 bases at V and 4 bases at J, with 5 bases between the two ends. Germline V gives CDR1 SGHTA, CDR2 FQGNSA. The CDR3 nucleotides are TGTGCCAGCAGCTTAATGGGCACTGAAGCTTTCTTT. Protein product: CASSLMGTEAFF.

The chain recombines TRBV13 with TRBJ2-7; D is perhaps TRBD1 (6 bases). This CDR3 is 13 amino acids long. V shed 8 bases and J shed 6 bases, with 17 bases lying between them. Germline V gene sequence: CDR1 PRHDT, CDR2 FYEKMQ (reference sequence). The CDR3 nucleotides read TGTGCCAGCGCCATAGGCAGGGGCAGCGAGCAGTACTTC. This sequence encodes CASAIGRGSEQYF.

The rearrangement uses TRBV27 and TRBJ1-1; D is possibly TRBD1 (6 bases). V shed 6 bases and J shed 0 bases, with 11 bases lying between them. The germline V gene has CDR1 MNHEY and CDR2 SMNVEV (reference sequence). CDR3 size: 14 residues. CDR3 region: CASRIRGMNTEAFF. CDR3 in DNA: TGTGCCAGCAGAATCAGGGGAATGAACACTGAAGCTTTCTTT.

The sample holds a few counts of this clonotype. This sequence joins TRBV27 and TRBJ2-7; D ambiguous. The germline V gene has CDR1 MNHEY and CDR2 SMNVEV (reference sequence). V lost 5 bases and J lost 3, with 11 bases in between. This CDR3 contains 13 residues. The CDR3 region is CASSPFPNYEQYF. CDR3 nucleotides: TGTGCCAGCAGTCCATTCCCCAACTACGAGCAGTACTTC.

This clonotype is classed as medium-sized (0.01 to 0.1%). The chain carries TRBV4-3 and TRBJ2-3, with D unclear. Germline V CDR1 and CDR2: LGHNA, YSLEER. Trimming cost V 0 bases and J 7 bases, with 8 bases left between them. The CDR3 sequence is 13 residues long. CDR3: CASSQDYLYTQYF. The CDR3 nucleotides read TGCGCCAGCAGCCAAGACTACCTATATACGCAGTATTTT.